A selection of T cell receptor beta chains follows, all from one sample in a study of human T cells and chemical hapten exposure. TCRdb itself ran the RACE reads through MiXCR, one entry per CDR3 protein. The table has roughly 140,000 distinct CDR3 sequences, 12% seen once. Sequenced material: whole blood, taken in connection with sensitization to the hapten diphenylcyclopropenone (DPC). These receptors were collected from a woman aged 50 to 60 with alopecia areata. Some clones in this sample may be carry-over from other donors' samples. Both conserved end residues are part of each CDR3. Fields, in order: J gene, V gene, D gene, clone size, CDR3 DNA, CDR3 protein. A D gene is named only where the DNA matches it firmly. Size is omitted from some rows. Given values are once, few, many or a class for expanded clones.

>TRBJ2-3|TRBV5-5|-|few
TGTGCCAGCACCCCCGGGGAGGATACGCAGTATTTT
CASTPGEDTQYF
>TRBJ2-3|TRBV7-9|TRBD2|few
TGTGCCAGCAGCCCAAGGACTAGCGGGAAGACAGATACGCAGTATTTT
CASSPRTSGKTDTQYF
>TRBJ2-3|TRBV5-6|TRBD1|many
TGTGCCAGCAGCTTGGCCAACAGGGGGAGCGCAGATACGCAGTATTTT
CASSLANRGSADTQYF
>TRBJ2-5|TRBV6-6|-|-
TGTGCCAGCAGTTACTCGAACTTCCAAGAGACCCAGTACTTC
CASSYSNFQETQYF
>TRBJ2-3|TRBV5-1|-|few
TGCGCCAGCGCTATCGGGACGGGGGCTTTCACAGATACGCAGTATTTT
CASAIGTGAFTDTQYF
>TRBJ2-7|TRBV29-1|-|few
TGCAGCGCCCGCAAGGGGGGGGGCGGCTCATCCTACGAGCAGTACTTC
CSARKGGGGSSYEQYF
>TRBJ2-1|TRBV10-3|TRBD2|few
TGTGCCATCAGTGAGTCTCTAGCGGGAGGTATGGATGAGCAGTTCTTC
CAISESLAGGMDEQFF
>TRBJ1-2|TRBV29-1|-|-
TGCAGCGTTGAAGGGGACGGGACCTCAGGCTACACCTTC
CSVEGDGTSGYTF
>TRBJ2-7|TRBV5-5|-|few
TGTGCCAGCAGATCTGGACTTCACTACGAGCAGTACTTC
CASRSGLHYEQYF
>TRBJ2-5|TRBV6-4|TRBD2|few
TGTGCCAGCAGTCCCGGGACTAGCGGGAGTAAGGCGACCCAGTACTTC
CASSPGTSGSKATQYF
>TRBJ1-1|TRBV2|-|few
TGTGCCAGCACCACGTTCATGAACACTGAAGCTTTCTTT
CASTTFMNTEAFF
>TRBJ1-2|TRBV29-1|-|-
TGCAGCGCTAAGACAGATGGAGCCTATGGCTACACCTTC
CSAKTDGAYGYTF
>TRBJ1-1|TRBV6-6|-|-
TGTGCCAGCAGTTACAGGCCAGGGACGGGGACTGAAGCTTTCTTT
CASSYRPGTGTEAFF
>TRBJ1-2|TRBV4-2|-|few
TGTGCCAGCAGCCAAGTTGGGGATAACTATGGCTACACCTTC
CASSQVGDNYGYTF
>TRBJ1-6|TRBV5-6|-|many
TGTGCCAGCACCGTCGGGGGAGGGACGTATAATTCACCCCTCCACTTT
CASTVGGGTYNSPLHF
>TRBJ2-7|TRBV4-1|TRBD1|many
TGCGCCAGCAGCCAAGACAACGGGACAGGGGTCTACGAGCAGTACTTC
CASSQDNGTGVYEQYF
>TRBJ1-2|TRBV2|-|-
TGTGCCAGCAGTGAAGTCGGCAGGGAGGGTTATGGCTACACCTTC
CASSEVGREGYGYTF
>TRBJ2-7|TRBV3-1|TRBD1|-
TGTGCCAGCAGCCAAGATTCAGGACAGGGGGCTTACGAGCAGTACTTC
CASSQDSGQGAYEQYF
>TRBJ1-1|TRBV7-9|-|many
TGTGCCACCAAGGCCGGGGGGTTGAACACTGAAGCTTTCTTT
CATKAGGLNTEAFF
>TRBJ1-1|TRBV7-2|-|-
TGTGCCAGCAGCTTACGGACCGCTGAAGCTTTCTTT
CASSLRTAEAFF
>TRBJ1-4|TRBV28|-|once
TGTGCCAGCAGTTTCAACAGGGAGCGCGAAAAACTGTTATTT
CASSFNREREKLLF
>TRBJ2-4|TRBV5-6|TRBD2|-
TGTGCCAGCAGCTTCCAAGCGGGAGGGCCGGGAATTCAGTACTTC
CASSFQAGGPGIQYF
>TRBJ2-3|TRBV4-1|TRBD2|many
TGCGCCAGCAGTCGTAGCGGGACCCCAACAGATACGCAGTATTTT
CASSRSGTPTDTQYF
>TRBJ2-5|TRBV25-1|-|many
TGTGCCAGCAGTGATTCGGGGTGGTCCCAGTACTTC
CASSDSGWSQYF
>TRBJ1-1|TRBV5-1|-|many
TGCGCCAGCAGCTTGGGCCCCGGGGAGAACACTGAAGCTTTCTTT
CASSLGPGENTEAFF
>TRBJ2-1|TRBV6-2/TRBV6-3|TRBD1|-
TGTGCCAGCAGGGTGGACAGGGGGTATGAGCAGTTCTTC
CASRVDRGYEQFF
>TRBJ2-1|TRBV4-3|TRBD2|many
TGCGCCAGCAGCGCCGCCGCGGGACTAGCGGGAGGCAATGAGCAGTTCTTC
CASSAAAGLAGGNEQFF
>TRBJ1-2|TRBV28|TRBD1|-
TGTGCCAGCAGTGGGGGACAGGGCCCCTTTTTCTATGGCTACACCTTC
CASSGGQGPFFYGYTF
>TRBJ2-6|TRBV20-1|TRBD1|-
TGCAGTGCTATTACAGGGGGCAGTGGGGCCAACGTCCTGACTTTC
CSAITGGSGANVLTF
>TRBJ1-5|TRBV6-2/TRBV6-3|TRBD1|many
TGTGCCAGCAGTTCCACCTGGACAGGGAACAATCAGCCCCAGCATTTT
CASSSTWTGNNQPQHF
>TRBJ2-7|TRBV7-9|-|-
TGTGCCAGCAGCTTAGGGGGTGAGGTCGAGCAGTACTTC
CASSLGGEVEQYF
>TRBJ2-4|TRBV4-1|-|-
TGCGCCAGCAGCCAAGACGGAAACATTCAGTACTTC
CASSQDGNIQYF
>TRBJ1-1|TRBV4-1|-|-
TGCGCCAGCAGCCAAGATAAACAGGTATGGGAGTACACTGAAGCTTTCTTT
CASSQDKQVWEYTEAFF
>TRBJ2-1|TRBV13|TRBD2|few
TGTGCCAGCAGCTTCGGCGGGAGATTGAATGAGCAGTTCTTC
CASSFGGRLNEQFF
>TRBJ2-1|TRBV5-4|-|-
TGTGCCCCCCCGGGGGCCCACTCCTACAATGAGCAGTTCTTC
CAPPGAHSYNEQFF
>TRBJ1-1|TRBV7-9|-|many
TGTGCCAGCAGCTTGGCTGGAACGGAAGCTTTCTTT
CASSLAGTEAFF
>TRBJ1-2|TRBV7-2|-|-
TGTGCCAGCAGCTTAGGGGGGGCCTCATATGGCTACACCTTC
CASSLGGASYGYTF
>TRBJ2-5|TRBV2|TRBD2|-
TGTGCCAGCAGTGCTCGACTAGCGGGATTCCAAGAGACCCAGTACTTC
CASSARLAGFQETQYF
>TRBJ2-5|TRBV28|TRBD1|-
TGTGCCACCGTAAGAGGGACAGGGGCAGAGACCCAGTACTTC
CATVRGTGAETQYF
>TRBJ2-5|TRBV5-1|-|many
TGCGCCAGCAGCCCGGAGAGTCGCGAGACCCAGTACTTC
CASSPESRETQYF
>TRBJ2-1|TRBV12-3/TRBV12-4|TRBD2|-
TGTGCCAGCAGTGTCGAGCCCGGGAGGAACAATGAGCAGTTCTTC
CASSVEPGRNNEQFF
>TRBJ2-3|TRBV4-2|-|many
TGTGCCAGCAGCCCCCGTCGCCCAGATACGCAGTATTTT
CASSPRRPDTQYF